One sample yielded the 3 T cell receptor beta chains listed below, sequenced in a study of blood T cell repertoires in COVID-19. Data came from immunoSEQ multiplex PCR; TCRdb stores just in-frame clones and leaves some out. Found here are fewer than 300,000 clones, approximately 91% of them singletons; the top ten hold roughly 0.8%. The sequencing sample was made of peripheral blood. The receptors were sampled from a woman in her 30s with acute or convalescent COVID-19.

The chain carries TRBV10-3 and TRBJ1-1; 8 bases line up with TRBD1. J gave up 7 bases and V 4 bases, and 5 bases lay outside the gene matches. From germline, CDR1 is ENHRY and CDR2 SYGVKD. The CDR3 totals 13 residues. CDR3 residues: CAISAGQDFEAFF. The DNA of the CDR3 is TGTGCCATCAGTGCGGGACAGGATTTTGAAGCTTTCTTT.

The chain uses TRBV3-1 (or the pseudogene TRBV3-2) and TRBJ2-3, with D tentatively TRBD2 (7 bases). The CDR3 runs 15 residues. Germline V gene lookup returns CDR1 LGHDT and CDR2 YNNKEL (reference sequence). Between the trimmed V and J ends, which lost 7 bases and 3 bases, there was a span of 17 bases. As DNA, the CDR3 is TGTGCCAGCAAACCCTGGGGGGGCTATACAGATACGCAGTATTTT. Its translation is CASKPWGGYTDTQYF.

The CDR3 DNA reads TGTGCCAGTAGCCTCACCGGACTAGCCTCCTACAATGAGCAGTTCTTC. This encodes CASSLTGLASYNEQFF. This rearrangement joins TRBV19 to TRBJ2-1, with 8 bases that match TRBD2. The V and J ends lost 6 bases and 0 bases, in that order; junction bases with no gene match: 7. Per the germline V gene, CDR1 is LNHDA and CDR2 is SQIVND (reference sequence). The CDR3 loop spans 16 amino acids. Based on the CDR3 plus reference TRBV19 and TRBJ2-1, the full variable domain is DGGITQSPKYLFRKEGQNVTLSCEQNLNHDAMYWYRQDPGQGLRLIYYSQIVNDFQKGDIAEGYSVSREKKESFPLTVTSAQKNPTAFYLCASSLTGLASYNEQFFGPGTRLTVL.